Below, one T cell receptor beta chain is given with its context. Antigen: not known. Profiled with immunoSEQ multiplex PCR; TCRdb holds only in-frame clones, not every one. The sample comprises some 240,000 clones, approximately 84% of which are singletons, and less than 0.75% rests with the top ten. These data belong to a study of Tregs in tolerant kidney transplant recipients. Study-level results: Validation in larger populations is needed because few patients were studied.

With 6 bases removed from V and 4 bases from J, the gap between germline ends came to 14 bases. Germline loops: CDR1 SNHLY, CDR2 FYNNEI. The length of the CDR3 is 14 residues. This receptor was identified in a human donor in good health. This chain joins TRBV2 and TRBJ2-3; D possibly uses TRBD1 or TRBD2 (6 bases each). The sample taken for sequencing was CD4+ T cells from blood. CDR3 nucleotide sequence: TGTGCCAGCAGGACCGGGGGCCCTCCAGATACGCAGTATTTT. Translated: CASRTGGPPDTQYF.